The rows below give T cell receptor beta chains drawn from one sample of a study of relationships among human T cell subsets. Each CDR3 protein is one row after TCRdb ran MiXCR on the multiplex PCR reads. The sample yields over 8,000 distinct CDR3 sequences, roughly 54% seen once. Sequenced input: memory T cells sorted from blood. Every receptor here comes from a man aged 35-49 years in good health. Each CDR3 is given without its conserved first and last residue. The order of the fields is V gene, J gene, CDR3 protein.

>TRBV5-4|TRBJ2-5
ASSSDISAS
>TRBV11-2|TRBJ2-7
ASSLISSYEQY
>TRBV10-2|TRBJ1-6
ASSFGANSPLH
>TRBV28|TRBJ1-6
ASSSPSVDNSPLH
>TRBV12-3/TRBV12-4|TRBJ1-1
ASSHRDSLEAF
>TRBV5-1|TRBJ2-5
ASSLNGRETQY
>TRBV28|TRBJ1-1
ASGTGGTEAF
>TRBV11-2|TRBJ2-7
ASSARGSEQY
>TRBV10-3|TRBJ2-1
AVSESGLAGNEQF
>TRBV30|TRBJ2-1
ASKTGTSERGNEQF
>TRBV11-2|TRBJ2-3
ASSPQETQY
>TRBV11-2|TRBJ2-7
ASSRDRGPSEQY
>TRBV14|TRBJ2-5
ASSLGKTSGQETQY
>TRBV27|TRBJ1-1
ASSLSPQGLAF
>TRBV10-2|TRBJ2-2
ASRTGANTGELF
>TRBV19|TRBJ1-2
ASSRQRQSTYGYT
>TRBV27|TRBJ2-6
ASSFQGRDRITGANVLT
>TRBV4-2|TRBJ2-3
ASSQAWASGGTDTQY
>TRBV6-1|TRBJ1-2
ASSEAATSLYGYT
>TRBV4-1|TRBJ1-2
ASSVPGTVYGYT
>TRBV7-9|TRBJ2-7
ASSLVAGANEQY
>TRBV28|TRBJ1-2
ASSTQDNNYGYT
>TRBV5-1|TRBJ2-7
ASSWADDFSYEQY
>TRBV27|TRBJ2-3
ASSPTTDTQY